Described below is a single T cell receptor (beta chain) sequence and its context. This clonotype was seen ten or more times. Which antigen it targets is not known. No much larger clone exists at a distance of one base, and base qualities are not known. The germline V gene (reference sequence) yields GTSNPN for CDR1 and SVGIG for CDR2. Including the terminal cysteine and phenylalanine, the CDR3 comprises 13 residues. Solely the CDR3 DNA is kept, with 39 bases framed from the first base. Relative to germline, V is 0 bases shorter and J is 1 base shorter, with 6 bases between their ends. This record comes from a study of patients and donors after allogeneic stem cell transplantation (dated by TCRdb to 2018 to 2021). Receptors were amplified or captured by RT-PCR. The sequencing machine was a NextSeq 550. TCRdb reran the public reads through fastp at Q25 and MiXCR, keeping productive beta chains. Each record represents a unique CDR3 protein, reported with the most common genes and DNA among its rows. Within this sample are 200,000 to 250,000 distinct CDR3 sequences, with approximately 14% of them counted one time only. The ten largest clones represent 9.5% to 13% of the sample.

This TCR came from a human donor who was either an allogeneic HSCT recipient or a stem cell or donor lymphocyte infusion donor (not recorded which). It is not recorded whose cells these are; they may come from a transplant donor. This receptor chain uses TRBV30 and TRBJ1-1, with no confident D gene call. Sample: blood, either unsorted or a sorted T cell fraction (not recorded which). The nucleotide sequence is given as TGTGCCTGGAGTGTTCGGCCGAACACTGAAGCTTTCTTT. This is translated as CAWSVRPNTEAFF. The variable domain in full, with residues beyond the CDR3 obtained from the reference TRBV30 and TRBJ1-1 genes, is SQTIHQWPATLVQPVGSPLSLECTVEGTSNPNLYWYRQAAGRGLQLLFYSVGIGQISSEVPQNLSASRPQDRQFILSSKKLLLSDSGFYLCAWSVRPNTEAFFGQGTRLTVV.